This T cell receptor beta chain was profiled in a study of cytomegalovirus exposure and HLA in healthy donors. Study-wide background: A preliminary data release comprised roughly 85 million unique TCRs obtained from HLA-typed donors.

Per germline, CDR1 MDHEN and CDR2 SYDVKM. The CDR3 has 16 residues. After removal of 5 bases from V and 4 bases from J, the junction contained 11 bases not matched to a gene. About this clone itself: What it binds is unknown.

PCR primers comprised 60 Vbeta and 13 Jbeta primers. Libraries were prepared by immunoSEQ multiplex PCR; TCRdb keeps only in-frame clonotypes and omits some of them. In the table there are 150,000 to 200,000 clones, nearly 80% of which are singletons. Findings and caveats of the study: Later on, a genetic analysis was performed. It linked a missense variant in DCLRE1C with V- and J-gene trimming of TCR beta. The authors excluded some V segments, including TRBV6-2 and TRBV6-3, as indistinguishable.

J is TRBJ1-3 and V is TRBV28; 7 positions match TRBD1. The sample taken for sequencing was PBMCs. This clonotype was sampled from a woman aged 40-49 years in good health and CMV-seronegative. Written as DNA, the CDR3 is TGTGCCAGCAGTGGGTCCACAGGGGTTTTCGGAAACACCATATATTTT. The encoded protein is CASSGSTGVFGNTIYF. Based on the CDR3 plus reference TRBV28 and TRBJ1-3, the full variable domain is DVKVTQSSRYLVKRTGEKVFLECVQDMDHENMFWYRQDPGLGLRLIYFSYDVKMKEKGDIPEGYSVSREKKERFSLILESASTNQTSMYLCASSGSTGVFGNTIYFGEGSWLTVV.